The source of this T cell receptor (beta chain) is a study of T cells and Merkel cell carcinoma outcomes. Findings and caveats of the study: Repertoire plus T-cell density reportedly predicted Merkel cell carcinoma outcomes.

This clone has only one observation. Its target is not known. Measured with immunoSEQ multiplex PCR; TCRdb has only the in-frame clones, and not every one. Of about 15,000 clones listed, roughly 76% are singletons. The germline V gene encodes CDR1 SGHAT and CDR2 FQNNGV. V was clipped by 5 bases and J by 0 bases, with 16 bases between them. CDR3 length: 16 residues. This receptor was taken from a human donor with Merkel cell carcinoma. The specimen was tumor tissue from Merkel cell carcinoma. J is TRBJ1-1 and V is TRBV11-2; a possible D gene is TRBD1 (6 bases). Here the CDR3 reads CASSRFGGPMNTEAFF. The CDR3 DNA reads TGTGCCAGCAGCCGCTTCGGGGGCCCCATGAACACTGAAGCTTTCTTT.